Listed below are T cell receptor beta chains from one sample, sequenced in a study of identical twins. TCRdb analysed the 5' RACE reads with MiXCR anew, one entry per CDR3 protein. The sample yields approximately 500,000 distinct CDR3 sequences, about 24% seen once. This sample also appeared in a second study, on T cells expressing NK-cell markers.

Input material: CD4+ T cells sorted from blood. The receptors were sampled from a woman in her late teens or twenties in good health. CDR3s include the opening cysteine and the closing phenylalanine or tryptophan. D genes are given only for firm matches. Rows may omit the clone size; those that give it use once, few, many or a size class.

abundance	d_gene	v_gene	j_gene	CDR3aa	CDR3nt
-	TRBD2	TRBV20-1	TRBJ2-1	CSAWGPSGILGEQFF	TGCAGTGCTTGGGGGCCTAGCGGGATCTTGGGAGAGCAGTTCTTC
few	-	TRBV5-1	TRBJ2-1	CASSLLGSVEQFF	TGCGCCAGCAGCTTGTTAGGGTCGGTTGAGCAGTTCTTC
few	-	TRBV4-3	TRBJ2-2	CASSQGGTHTGELFF	TGCGCCAGCAGCCAAGGAGGGACCCACACCGGGGAGCTGTTTTTT
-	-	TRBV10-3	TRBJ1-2	CAIRSDLGGYTF	TGTGCCATCAGATCGGACCTGGGTGGCTACACCTTC
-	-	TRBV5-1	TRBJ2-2	CASSFVQTGELFF	TGCGCCAGCAGCTTTGTGCAGACCGGGGAGCTGTTTTTT
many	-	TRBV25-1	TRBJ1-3	CASSEGQSSGNTIYF	TGTGCCAGCAGTGAAGGACAGAGCTCTGGAAACACCATATATTTT
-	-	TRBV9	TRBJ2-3	CASSTTSFPDTQYF	TGTGCCAGCAGCACTACTAGCTTCCCAGATACGCAGTATTTT
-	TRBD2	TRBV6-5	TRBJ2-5	CAVGGYQETQYF	TGTGCGGTCGGGGGGTACCAAGAGACCCAGTACTTC
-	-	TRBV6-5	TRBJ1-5	CASGRANQPQHF	TGTGCCAGCGGGAGGGCGAATCAGCCCCAGCATTTT
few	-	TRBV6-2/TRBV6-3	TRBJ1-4	CASSPARKLFF	TGTGCCAGCAGCCCCGCAAGAAAACTGTTTTTT
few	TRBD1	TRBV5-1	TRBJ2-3	CASSEGQGAFTDTQYF	TGCGCCAGCAGTGAAGGGCAGGGGGCTTTCACAGATACGCAGTATTTT
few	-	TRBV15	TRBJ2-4	CATSGVAKNIQYF	TGTGCCACCAGCGGGGTAGCCAAAAACATTCAGTACTTC
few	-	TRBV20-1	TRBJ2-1	CSARGNYLKGNEQFF	TGCAGTGCTAGAGGGAATTACCTAAAGGGGAATGAGCAGTTCTTC
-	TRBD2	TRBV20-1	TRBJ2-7	CSGGRTSGIGTYEQYF	TGCAGTGGAGGAAGGACTAGCGGGATTGGTACCTACGAGCAGTACTTC
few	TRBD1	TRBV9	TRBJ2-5	CASSGGTGFPTLQETQYF	TGTGCCAGCAGCGGTGGGACAGGATTCCCTACTCTACAAGAGACCCAGTACTTC
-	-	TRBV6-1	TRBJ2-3	CATRRPGAADTQYF	TGTGCCACCCGACGTCCTGGGGCCGCAGATACGCAGTATTTT
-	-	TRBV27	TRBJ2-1	CASSGLLKNEQFF	TGTGCCAGCAGCGGCCTCCTTAAGAATGAGCAGTTCTTC
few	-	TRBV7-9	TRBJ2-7	CASSLKHEQYF	TGTGCCAGCAGCTTAAAACACGAGCAGTACTTC
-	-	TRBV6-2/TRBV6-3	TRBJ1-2	CASSLPGAYGYTF	TGTGCCAGCAGTTTACCAGGGGCGTATGGCTACACCTTC
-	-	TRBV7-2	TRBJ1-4	CASSLGGGNEKLFF	TGTGCCAGCAGCTTAGGGGGGGGGAATGAAAAACTGTTTTTT
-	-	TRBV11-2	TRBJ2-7	CASSLIRSAQGREQYF	TGTGCCAGCAGCTTAATTAGGTCGGCACAGGGACGCGAGCAGTACTTC
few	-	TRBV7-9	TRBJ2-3	CASCSDGYDTQYF	TGTGCCAGCTGTAGTGACGGGTACGATACGCAGTATTTT
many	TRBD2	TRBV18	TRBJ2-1	CASSNREDNEQFF	TGTGCCAGCTCTAACCGGGAGGACAATGAGCAGTTCTTC
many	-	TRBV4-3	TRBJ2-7	CASSQEVRSSYEQYF	TGCGCCAGCAGCCAAGAAGTCAGAAGCTCCTACGAGCAGTACTTC
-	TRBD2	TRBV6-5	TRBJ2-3	CASSYHSSGSRNTQYF	TGTGCCAGCAGTTACCATTCTAGCGGGAGTCGTAATACGCAGTATTTT
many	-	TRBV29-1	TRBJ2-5	CSVRPPAGTQYF	TGCAGCGTTAGGCCCCCGGCGGGGACCCAGTACTTC
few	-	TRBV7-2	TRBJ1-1	CASSLIWLTNTEAFF	TGTGCCAGCAGCTTAATCTGGTTGACGAACACTGAAGCTTTCTTT
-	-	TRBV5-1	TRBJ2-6	CASSLVVLGVPGANVLTF	TGCGCCAGCAGCTTGGTCGTATTGGGGGTGCCTGGGGCCAACGTCCTGACTTTC
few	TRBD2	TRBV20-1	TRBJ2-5	CSVSGAIQETQYF	TGCAGTGTGAGCGGGGCGATCCAAGAGACCCAGTACTTC
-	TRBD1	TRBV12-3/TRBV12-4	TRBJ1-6	CASSNTGTDSPLHF	TGTGCCAGCAGTAACACAGGGACAGATTCACCCCTCCACTTT
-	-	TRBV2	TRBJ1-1	CASRIGGTEAFF	TGTGCCAGCAGGATAGGCGGCACTGAAGCTTTCTTT
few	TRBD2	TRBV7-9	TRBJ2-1	CASSLGLAGESDNEQFF	TGTGCCAGCAGCTTGGGACTAGCGGGAGAGAGTGACAATGAGCAGTTCTTC
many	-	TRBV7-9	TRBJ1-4	CASSLAGTSEKLFF	TGTGCCAGCAGCTTAGCTGGGACTAGTGAAAAACTGTTTTTT
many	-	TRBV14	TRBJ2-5	CASSQLRQSGRETQYF	TGTGCCAGCAGTCAACTCCGACAATCTGGGCGGGAGACCCAGTACTTC
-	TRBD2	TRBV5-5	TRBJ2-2	CASSLEVHGGGRTGELFF	TGTGCCAGCAGCTTGGAAGTCCACGGCGGGGGTCGGACCGGGGAGCTGTTTTTT
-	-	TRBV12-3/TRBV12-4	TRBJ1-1	CASSLAYTEAFF	TGTGCCAGCAGCTTGGCGTATACTGAAGCTTTCTTT
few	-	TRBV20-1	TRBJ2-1	CSASEDTESYNEQFF	TGCAGTGCTAGTGAGGACACAGAGTCCTACAATGAGCAGTTCTTC